This T cell receptor beta chain was profiled in a study of shared clonotypes between healthy human individuals. The study, taken as a whole, reports: Clonotypes shared by all four donors outscored non-shared clonotypes in generation probability.

About this clone itself: Its target is unknown.

CDR1 and CDR2 (germline): MRHNA, SNTAGT. CDR3 size: 15 residues. V dropped 4 bases and J dropped 5; count of bases not matched to a gene: 5. The assay was immunoSEQ multiplex PCR, and TCRdb's table has in-frame clones only and misses some. The table has 2 million to 3 million clones, approximately 90% seen once. This receptor was taken from a man between 18 and 29 years old in good health. Sequencing input: naive CD4+ T cells sorted from blood. As for subset: CD45RA+ positively selected. The chain recombines TRBV6-4 with TRBJ2-1; TRBD2 matches 10 bases. CDR3 sequence (DNA): TGTGCCAGCAGTGTTCATAGCGGGGGGAACAATGAGCAGTTCTTC. The encoded protein is CASSVHSGGNNEQFF.